The 3 T cell receptor beta chains presented below share a single source sample, sequenced in a study of blood T cell repertoires in COVID-19. TCRdb's table, derived via immunoSEQ multiplex PCR, lists solely in-frame clones and lacks some. In the table there are 70,000 or so clones, about nine tenths of which are singletons. Sequencing input: peripheral blood. Receptors originate from a man between 65 and 85 years old with active or convalescent COVID-19.

V usage is TRBV20-1 and J usage is TRBJ1-1; no definite D call. V lost 8 bases, J lost 3 bases, and 10 bases lay in between. Per germline, CDR1 DFQATT and CDR2 SNEGSKA (reference sequence). The CDR3 has 11 amino acids. This CDR3 is CSSMRDTEAFF. In nucleotides, the CDR3 is TGCAGTTCCATGAGGGACACTGAAGCTTTCTTT.

V and J are TRBV5-4 and TRBJ1-2, with 7 bases matching TRBD1. The CDR3 totals 14 residues. Germline V CDR1 and CDR2: SGHNT, YYREEE (reference sequence). The junction had 9 bases not matched to a gene; V was cut back by 2 bases and J by 8 bases. The CDR3 loop reads CASSFGLQGGGYTF. The CDR3 DNA is TGTGCCAGCAGCTTTGGGCTCCAGGGGGGAGGCTACACCTTC.

This clone was detected only a few times. This chain uses TRBV6-6 with TRBJ1-5; a weak D match, TRBD1 (6 bases). Germline-derived CDR1 and CDR2 are MNHNY and SVGAGI (reference sequence). The CDR3 sequence is 15 residues long. The V and J ends lost 6 bases and 0 bases respectively, with 12 bases between them. CDR3 in DNA: TGTGCCAGCAGATGGGGGGGCGGTAGCAATCAGCCCCAGCATTTT. Its translation: CASRWGGGSNQPQHF.